These 2 T cell receptor beta chains originate from one sample sequenced in a study of cytomegalovirus exposure and HLA in healthy donors. Sequencing used immunoSEQ multiplex PCR; TCRdb keeps in-frame clones, though not all of them. The sample includes more than 95,000 clones, 90% to 96% seen only once; the top ten take less than 2%. Material: PBMCs. The receptors stem from a man between 18 and 29 years old in good health and CMV-seronegative.

The rearrangement links TRBV28 to TRBJ2-3; 8 bases are a match to TRBD2. The V gene's germline CDR1 is MDHEN and CDR2 SYDVKM. The V and J ends lost 5 bases and 0 bases, in that order; junction bases with no gene match: 10. The CDR3 contains 17 residues. The CDR3 DNA follows: TGTGCCAGCAGTCCACCGATAGCGGGAAGTAGCACAGATACGCAGTATTTT. Translating it yields CASSPPIAGSSTDTQYF.

The rearrangement links TRBV27 to TRBJ1-2; D is uncertain. Trimming cost V 5 bases and J 4 bases, with 20 bases left between them. Germline CDR1 reads MNHEY; CDR2 reads SMNVEV (reference sequence). The CDR3 consists of 16 residues. CDR3 nucleotides: TGTGCCAGCAGTGCCTCCTCGGTAGGGAGTGGCTATGGCTACACCTTC. Translating gives CASSASSVGSGYGYTF.